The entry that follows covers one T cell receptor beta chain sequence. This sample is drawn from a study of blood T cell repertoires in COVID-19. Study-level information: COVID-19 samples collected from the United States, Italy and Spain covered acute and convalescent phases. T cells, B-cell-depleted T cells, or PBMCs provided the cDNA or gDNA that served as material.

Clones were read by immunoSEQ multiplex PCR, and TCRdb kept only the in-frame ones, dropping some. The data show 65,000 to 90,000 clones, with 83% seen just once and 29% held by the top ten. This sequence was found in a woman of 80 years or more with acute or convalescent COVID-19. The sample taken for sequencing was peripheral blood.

The chain's CDR3 is CASSLAGSGETQYF. The CDR3 DNA sequence: TGCGCCAGCAGCTTGGCCGGGAGCGGGGAGACCCAGTACTTC. The chain combines TRBV5-1 with TRBJ2-5, with a weak D call TRBD2 (6 bases). Trimming shortened V by 0 bases and J by 5 bases, and 11 bases separated the two germline ends. The germline V gene has CDR1 SGHRS and CDR2 YFSETQ. The CDR3 covers 14 residues.